The 26 T cell receptor beta chains in this list originate from one sample, sequenced in a study of blood T cell repertoires in COVID-19. Profiling relied on immunoSEQ multiplex PCR, and the TCRdb table lists in-frame clones only, not all of them. The data show approximately 160,000 clones, with 84% seen just once and about 8% held by the top ten. The source material was peripheral blood. Receptor source: a man aged 40-55 years who had recovered from COVID-19.

The chain recombines TRBV28 with TRBJ2-5, with a possible D match to TRBD1 (5 bases). Per the germline V gene, CDR1 is MDHEN and CDR2 is SYDVKM. Trimming removed 8 bases from V and 1 base from J, with 11 bases in between. This CDR3 has 13 amino acids. In nucleotides, the CDR3 is TGTGCCAGCGAGACAGCTATCCAAGAGACCCAGTACTTC. Residues: CASETAIQETQYF. Full variable domain (remainder filled in from reference TRBV28 and TRBJ2-5): DVKVTQSSRYLVKRTGEKVFLECVQDMDHENMFWYRQDPGLGLRLIYFSYDVKMKEKGDIPEGYSVSREKKERFSLILESASTNQTSMYLCASETAIQETQYFGPGTRLLVL.

The sample holds a few counts of this clone. The gene calls are TRBV15 and TRBJ2-5; tentative D call: TRBD1 (6 bases). This CDR3 region has 15 residues. Trimming shortened V by 0 bases and J by 5 bases, and 13 bases separated the two germline ends. Per the germline V gene, CDR1 is LNHNV and CDR2 is YYDKDF (reference sequence). The DNA of the CDR3 is TGTGCCACCAGCAGAGACCCAGGGGTCTTCGAGACCCAGTACTTC. This encodes CATSRDPGVFETQYF.

The chain employs TRBV11-3 and TRBJ2-2; tentative D call: TRBD1 (6 bases). CDR3 length: 14 amino acids. Germline CDR1 and CDR2: SGHNT and YENEEA. V was clipped by 0 bases and J by 7 bases, with 9 bases between them. CDR3 amino acids: CASSLDTRGGELFF. DNA of the CDR3: TGTGCCAGCAGCTTAGACACCAGGGGCGGGGAGCTGTTTTTT.

This chain connects TRBV7-2 to TRBJ2-5; 8 positions match TRBD2. V lost 5 bases, J lost 7 bases, and 9 bases stayed unmatched. Germline values: CDR1 SGHTA, CDR2 FQGNSA. CDR3 length: 14 amino acids. The CDR3 here is CASSPGLAPGTQYF. In DNA, the CDR3 is TGTGCCAGCAGCCCAGGACTAGCCCCGGGGACCCAGTACTTC.

This chain connects TRBV4-2 to TRBJ2-1; 9 nucleotides line up with TRBD2. The CDR3 has 16 residues. CDR1 and CDR2 from the germline V gene are LGHNA and YNFKEQ. Germline trimming cut 2 bases from V and 6 bases from J; bases unmatched to any gene: 8. CDR3 sequence (DNA): TGTGCCAGCAGCCAACGGGTGCGGGGGGGCCGCAATGAGCAGTTCTTC. Its protein product is CASSQRVRGGRNEQFF.

This chain connects TRBV19 to TRBJ2-1, with 11 bases that match TRBD1. CDR1 and CDR2 (germline): LNHDA, SQIVND (reference sequence). This CDR3 is built from 15 residues. V was clipped by 5 bases and J by 5 bases; unmatched bases: 5. The CDR3 reads CASSEGTGGNNEQFF. The CDR3 coding sequence is TGTGCCAGTAGTGAGGGGACAGGGGGTAACAATGAGCAGTTCTTC.

The V and J genes are TRBV6-5 and TRBJ2-5; 9 positions agree with TRBD2. J was trimmed by 4 bases and V by 6 bases; bases with no gene match: 6. Germline V lookup: CDR1 MNHEY, CDR2 SVGAGI. This CDR3 has 14 amino acids. The CDR3 region has the DNA TGTGCCAGCAGCGCCCGGACTAGCGCAGAGACCCAGTACTTC. It specifies CASSARTSAETQYF.

The chain has TRBV12-3 or TRBV12-4 and TRBJ2-3; D not certain. This CDR3 has 11 amino acids. Trimming removed 4 bases at V and 8 bases at J, with 7 bases between. The CDR3 region is CASSSRGTQYF. CDR3 nucleotide sequence: TGTGCCAGCAGTTCGCGAGGTACGCAGTATTTT.

The chain is built from TRBV4-1 and TRBJ2-7; 8 bases match TRBD1. The ends lost 3 bases at V and 5 bases at J; junction bases unmatched: 9. The CDR3 sequence is 15 residues long. The germline V gene encodes CDR1 MGHRA and CDR2 YSYEKL. Here the CDR3 reads CASSHPRTGINEQYF. The CDR3 DNA reads TGCGCCAGCAGCCACCCCCGGACAGGGATCAACGAGCAGTACTTC.

J is TRBJ2-1 and V is TRBV28; 11 positions agree with TRBD1. CDR1 is MDHEN, CDR2 SYDVKM, per germline. With V trimmed by 6 bases and J by 9 bases, 4 bases remained unmatched. The CDR3 extends over 13 amino acids. CDR3 nucleotides: TGTGCCAGCAGATGGACAGGGGGCTTTGAGCAGTTCTTC. Protein sequence: CASRWTGGFEQFF.

CDR3 DNA: TGTGCCAGCAGCCACATTCAGACAGGCGAGCAGTACTTC. As protein: CASSHIQTGEQYF. The J gene is TRBJ2-7, the V gene TRBV3-1 (or the pseudogene TRBV3-2), with a weak D call TRBD1 (6 bases). Per the germline V gene, CDR1 is LGHDT and CDR2 is YNNKEL (reference sequence). V lost 3 bases and J lost 6, with 12 bases in between. CDR3 length: 13 amino acids.

The chain has TRBV4-1 and TRBJ2-2; D gene unclear. Germline V gene sequence: CDR1 MGHRA, CDR2 YSYEKL. V was clipped by 4 bases and J by 6 bases, with 9 bases between them. The length of the CDR3 is 13 residues. CDR3 sequence (DNA): TGCGCCAGCAGCCTGTTAATGTCCGGGGAGCTGTTTTTT. Translation gives CASSLLMSGELFF.

The rearrangement links TRBV6-2 or TRBV6-3 to TRBJ2-7; perhaps TRBD2 as D (6 bases). This CDR3 has 15 residues. CDR1 is MNHEY, CDR2 SVGEGT, per germline. V lost 2 bases and J 0 bases, leaving 11 bases between the germline ends. The CDR3 DNA is TGTGCCAGCAGTTACAGTCGGGGGAGCTCCTACGAGCAGTACTTC. Its protein product is CASSYSRGSSYEQYF.

This clone is a singleton in its sample. The chain carries TRBV6-5 and TRBJ2-1; 9 nucleotides line up with TRBD2. The ends lost 2 bases at V and 6 bases at J; junction bases unmatched: 5. In germline, CDR1 is MNHEY, CDR2 SVGAGI. The CDR3 is made up of 15 amino acids. The CDR3 region has the DNA TGTGCCAGCAGTTACACCGCGGGAGGGGGCAATGAGCAGTTCTTC. This translates into CASSYTAGGGNEQFF.

The rearrangement links TRBV9 to TRBJ2-3; D unresolved. Per germline, CDR1 SGDLS and CDR2 YYNGEE. The CDR3 has 16 amino acids. Trimming pared 1 base from V and 0 bases from J, leaving 12 bases between. The DNA of the CDR3 is TGTGCCAGCAGCGTACTAGACGGAGATAGCACAGATACGCAGTATTTT. It specifies CASSVLDGDSTDTQYF.

The gene calls are TRBV9 and TRBJ2-3; 8 bases align to TRBD2. The trim removed 2 bases at V and 4 bases at J, leaving 9 bases unmatched. The CDR3 has 16 amino acids. Germline CDR1 and CDR2: SGDLS and YYNGEE. DNA for the CDR3: TGTGCCAGCAGCGTTGTTCCGGGGGGGCCCGCAGATACGCAGTATTTT. This gives the protein CASSVVPGGPADTQYF.

The gene calls are TRBV7-8 and TRBJ2-7; TRBD2 matches at 11 bases. This CDR3 is 15 amino acids long. Germline CDR1 reads SGHVS; CDR2 reads FQNEAQ. Losses at the gene ends were 1 base for V and 2 bases for J; bases not matched to a gene: 1. The CDR3 sequence is CASSLETSGAYEQYF. CDR3 nucleotides: TGTGCCAGCAGCTTAGAGACTAGCGGGGCCTACGAGCAGTACTTC.

The chain uses TRBV11-3 and TRBJ1-1; 7 bases align to TRBD1. Losses at the gene ends were 4 bases for V and 1 base for J; bases not matched to a gene: 6. Germline V lookup: CDR1 SGHNT, CDR2 YENEEA. The CDR3 sequence is 15 residues long. As DNA, the CDR3 is TGTGCCAGCAGCTCGGGTAGGGGGCCGAACACTGAAGCTTTCTTT. As protein: CASSSGRGPNTEAFF.

This clone was counted a single time. The rearrangement uses TRBV5-1 and TRBJ2-6, with 9 bases that match TRBD1. V shed 4 bases, J shed 0 bases, and the junction held 5 bases outside the gene matches. The CDR3 has 17 amino acids. Germline-derived CDR1 and CDR2 are SGHRS and YFSETQ. The chain's CDR3 is CASSPQGASSGANVLTF. CDR3 nucleotide sequence: TGCGCCAGCAGCCCACAGGGGGCGAGCTCTGGGGCCAACGTCCTGACTTTC.

V is TRBV11-2 and J is TRBJ2-1; D remains unclear. This CDR3 spans 14 amino acids. The V gene lost 6 bases and the J gene lost 1 base, with 10 bases spanning the gap. Germline V gene data show CDR1 as SGHAT and CDR2 as FQNNGV. The CDR3 loop reads CASRITLSYNEQFF. CDR3 nucleotide sequence: TGTGCCAGCAGGATTACTTTATCCTACAATGAGCAGTTCTTC.

The chain recombines TRBV24-1 with TRBJ2-7; a weak D match, TRBD2 (6 bases). The CDR3 has 15 residues. Trimming removed 5 bases at V and 7 bases at J, with 20 bases between. Germline V gene data show CDR1 as KGHDR and CDR2 as SFDVKD. The CDR3 loop is CATSGAAGPLGEQYF. For the CDR3, the DNA is TGTGCCACCAGTGGGGCTGCGGGACCCCTCGGGGAGCAGTACTTC.

The CDR3 DNA is TGTGCCAGTAGTATAGATCCCGGGACAGCCCTTTATGGCTACACCTTC. Encoded protein: CASSIDPGTALYGYTF. V is TRBV19 and J is TRBJ1-2; TRBD1 agrees at 7 bases. This CDR3 has 16 amino acids. V dropped 0 bases and J dropped 5; count of bases not matched to a gene: 9. Germline V gene sequence: CDR1 LNHDA, CDR2 SQIVND (reference sequence).

CDR3 protein: CASTALAGGSGELFF. In DNA form, the CDR3 reads TGTGCCAGCACCGCTCTAGCGGGGGGTAGCGGGGAGCTGTTTTTT. The rearrangement links TRBV6-5 to TRBJ2-2, with TRBD2 identical over 11 bases. CDR3 size: 15 residues. Per germline, CDR1 MNHEY and CDR2 SVGAGI. V gave up 7 bases and J gave up 7 bases; unmatched junction bases: 8.

The chain has TRBV6-4 and TRBJ2-3; 8 bases match TRBD2. This CDR3 comprises 14 residues. V dropped 3 bases and J dropped 2; count of bases not matched to a gene: 1. Looked up from germline, CDR1 is MRHNA and CDR2 is SNTAGT. The DNA for the CDR3 is TGTGCCAGCAGTGAGACTAGCGCCACAGATACGCAGTATTTT. It specifies CASSETSATDTQYF.

For the CDR3, the DNA is TGTGCCAGCAGTTCCCCGGGACAAAGCACAGATACGCAGTATTTT. This sequence encodes CASSSPGQSTDTQYF. The chain employs TRBV5-4 and TRBJ2-3; tentative D call: TRBD1 (6 bases). The ends were cut back, 5 bases at V and 0 bases at J, with 13 bases in the middle. The CDR3 spans 15 residues. The germline V gene encodes CDR1 SGHNT and CDR2 YYREEE (reference sequence).

The DNA of the CDR3 is TGTGCCAGCAGTTTATATACAGGGGGCGGTGGAGAAGCTTTCTTT. Its translation is CASSLYTGGGGEAFF. The chain carries TRBV27 and TRBJ1-1; 9 bases map to TRBD1. This CDR3 is 15 amino acids long. With 1 base clipped from V and 8 bases from J, the junction kept 8 bases outside the gene matches. The germline V gene encodes CDR1 MNHEY and CDR2 SMNVEV (reference sequence).